The clone carrying this T cell receptor (beta chain) was observed at least ten times. Its antigen is as yet unknown. Each CDR3 protein is one row after TCRdb ran MiXCR on the RT-PCR reads. The sample consists of over 400,000 distinct CDR3 sequences, 9.5% to 12% of them appearing once. Germline-derived CDR1 and CDR2 are SGHRS and YFSETQ. The CDR3 spans 16 residues. V lost 4 bases and J lost 3; bases outside the gene matches: 8. The data originate from a study of response to subunit inactivated influenza vaccine. General study results and limits: Seasonal influenza vaccination, on each occasion, was suggested by the authors to recruit few new T cells.

The chain couples TRBV5-1 to TRBJ2-3; TRBD2 matches at 10 bases. The receptor was isolated from a man over 45 who received an inactivated influenza vaccine. The material sequenced was PBMCs from blood, taken about 6 weeks after vaccination. CDR3 loop: CASSISGGAGTDTQYF. The CDR3 DNA reads as TGCGCCAGCAGCATCAGCGGGGGGGCTGGTACAGATACGCAGTATTTT.